Each of the 32 T cell receptor beta chains below was sequenced from the same sample in a study of human CD8 memory T cell subsets. UMI-labeled 5' RACE was used, and it produced the TCR beta libraries. Reanalyzing the 5' RACE reads, TCRdb keeps one entry per CDR3 protein, without DNA. The table counts 7,900 or so distinct CDR3 sequences; less than 30% lies in the top ten. Sequenced sample: CD8+ T cells from PBMCs. These receptors were obtained from a human donor in good health.

Measured by frequency, this clonotype is medium-sized. The chain's CDR3 is CASSYEPTLTAHPGDQFEPFF. This chain connects TRBV6-2 or TRBV6-3 to TRBJ2-1; TCRdb selects TRBD1, and the lack of DNA leaves this call unchecked. CDR3 size: 21 residues. Germline V lookup: CDR1 MNHEY, CDR2 SVGEGT.

This rearrangement joins TRBV7-9 to TRBJ1-6. Germline V gives CDR1 SEHNR, CDR2 FQNEAQ (reference sequence). The CDR3 is made up of 16 amino acids. The CDR3 protein is CASSLSILERNSPLHF.

The chain recombines TRBV5-1 with TRBJ2-7; without DNA, the TCRdb call of TRBD1 cannot be checked. This CDR3 has 12 amino acids. CDR1 is SGHRS and CDR2 is YFSETQ in the germline V gene. The CDR3 spells CASSLVPWEQYF.

CDR3 sequence: CASRATGFSSKQYF. The genes are TRBV27 and TRBJ2-7; the D gene TCRdb calls, TRBD1, cannot be checked with no DNA. The CDR3 length is 14 residues. Germline V gene sequence: CDR1 MNHEY, CDR2 SMNVEV (reference sequence).

According to its frequency, this clonotype is medium-sized. V usage is TRBV7-9 and J usage is TRBJ2-3; TCRdb's D call, TRBD1, is unchecked because there is no DNA. CDR1 SEHNR and CDR2 FQNEAQ come from the germline V gene (reference sequence). The CDR3 contains 14 residues. CDR3: CASSGTGDPDTQYF.

The chain employs TRBV5-4 and TRBJ2-2; TCRdb outputs TRBD1, but without DNA this stays unchecked. Germline values: CDR1 SGHNT, CDR2 YYREEE (reference sequence). The CDR3 spans 16 residues. CDR3 protein: CASSTRGRSNTGELFF. Complete variable domain (other parts from reference TRBV5-4 and TRBJ2-2): ETGVTQSPTHLIKTRGQQVTLRCSSQSGHNTVSWYQQALGQGPQFIFQYYREEENGRGNFPPRFSGLQFPNYSSELNVNALELDDSALYLCASSTRGRSNTGELFFGEGSRLTVL.

V and J are TRBV3-1 and TRBJ2-2; TCRdb lists TRBD1, though no DNA is available to test this call. There are 15 residues in the CDR3. Germline CDR1 is LGHDT and CDR2 is YNNKEL (reference sequence). CDR3 in amino acids: CASRGTGGRTGELFF. Full variable domain (remainder filled in from reference TRBV3-1 and TRBJ2-2): DTAVSQTPKYLVTQMGNDKSIKCEQNLGHDTMYWYKQDSKKFLKIMFSYNNKELIINETVPNRFSPKSPDKAHLNLHINSLELGDSAVYFCASRGTGGRTGELFFGEGSRLTVL.

The CDR3 protein is CASSPGQGMYLGETQYF. The chain couples TRBV11-2 to TRBJ2-3; as DNA is missing, the TRBD1 call by TCRdb cannot be tested. The CDR3 spans 17 residues. Germline V gene lookup returns CDR1 SGHAT and CDR2 FQNNGV.

Considering frequency, this clonotype is medium-sized. V and J are TRBV10-3 and TRBJ1-1; TCRdb names TRBD1, which stays unverified in the absence of DNA. Germline V gene sequence: CDR1 ENHRY, CDR2 SYGVKD. CDR3 length: 12 residues. The CDR3 region is CAIAQGDTEAFF.

The chain carries TRBV12-3 or TRBV12-4 and TRBJ2-1. This CDR3 comprises 15 residues. CDR3 residues: CASSLRREPYNEQFF.

The CDR3 sequence is CSARGENGDTQYF. The chain joins TRBV20-1 to TRBJ2-3; TCRdb's D call, TRBD1, is unchecked because there is no DNA. Germline lookup yields CDR1 DFQATT and CDR2 SNEGSKA (reference sequence). The CDR3 runs to 13 residues.

The V call is TRBV20-1, the J call TRBJ2-7. Germline assignment: CDR1 DFQATT and CDR2 SNEGSKA (reference sequence). The length of the CDR3 is 13 residues. CDR3 sequence reads: CSAREISGPEQYF.

V and J are TRBV6-5 and TRBJ2-5; the TCRdb call, TRBD2, lacks DNA for checking. The CDR3 is 12 amino acids. Germline CDR1 and CDR2: MNHEY and SVGAGI. The CDR3 protein is CASRDSGETQYF.

This chain connects TRBV5-8 to TRBJ2-3; TCRdb picks TRBD2, but there is no DNA to check that call. The CDR3 is made up of 16 amino acids. Per the germline V gene, CDR1 is SGHTS and CDR2 is YDEGEE. The CDR3 protein is CASSSLAEGLADTQYF.

This clonotype ranks as medium-sized in terms of frequency. This rearrangement joins TRBV28 to TRBJ1-5. Per germline, CDR1 MDHEN and CDR2 SYDVKM. This CDR3 region has 16 residues. CDR3 amino acids: CASSLMTLGSNQPQHF.

The chain is built from TRBV28 and TRBJ2-1. Germline V gene lookup returns CDR1 MDHEN and CDR2 SYDVKM. CDR3 size: 14 residues. CDR3 amino acids: CASRVDSTYNEQFF.

The chain uses TRBV4-2 and TRBJ1-2; the TCRdb D gene call, TRBD1, has no DNA to confirm it. CDR3 length: 13 residues. Germline assignment: CDR1 LGHNA and CDR2 YNFKEQ. This CDR3 reads CASSPTENYGYTF.

The chain links TRBV7-8 to TRBJ2-1; TCRdb names TRBD2, which stays unverified in the absence of DNA. Germline V gene sequence: CDR1 SGHVS, CDR2 FQNEAQ. The CDR3 spans 13 residues. The CDR3 protein is CASRGRTYNEQFF. Using reference TRBV7-8 and TRBJ2-1 for the parts outside the CDR3, the full variable domain is GAGVSQSPRYKVAKRGQDVALRCDPISGHVSLFWYQQALGQGPEFLTYFQNEAQLDKSGLPSDRFFAERPEGSVSTLKIQRTQQEDSAVYLCASRGRTYNEQFFGPGTRLTVL.

V and J are TRBV27 and TRBJ2-7; the TRBD1 assignment by TCRdb is unverifiable without DNA. The CDR3 is 15 amino acids. Looked up from germline, CDR1 is MNHEY and CDR2 is SMNVEV (reference sequence). CDR3 region: CASSPVPSSHYEQYF.

This chain uses TRBV7-7 with TRBJ2-5; no DNA is available, so the TRBD1 call from TCRdb remains unchecked. Germline V gene sequence: CDR1 SSHAT, CDR2 FNYEAQ (reference sequence). The CDR3 length is 15 residues. The CDR3 loop is CASSPGFGPGETQYF.

The chain is built from TRBV12-3 or TRBV12-4 and TRBJ2-5; TCRdb lists TRBD1, though no DNA is available to test this call. The CDR3 runs 16 residues. The CDR3 sequence is CASSPLDGKNQETQYF.

The rearrangement joins TRBV4-1 to TRBJ2-5. Germline V gives CDR1 MGHRA, CDR2 YSYEKL. The CDR3 covers 15 residues. CDR3 sequence reads: CASSQSLGTQETQYF.

The chain recombines TRBV10-2 with TRBJ2-3; TCRdb indicates TRBD2, and absent DNA this call remains unverified. CDR3 length equals 15 residues. Germline CDR1 WSHSY, CDR2 SAAADI. Here the CDR3 reads CASSEGGLAGDTQYF.

CDR3 sequence: CASSPRDDPYEQYF. The V call is TRBV5-1, the J call TRBJ2-7; TCRdb picks TRBD1, but there is no DNA to check that call. This CDR3 contains 14 residues. The germline V gene encodes CDR1 SGHRS and CDR2 YFSETQ.

The chain recombines TRBV6-5 with TRBJ1-1; TCRdb names TRBD1, which stays unverified in the absence of DNA. Looked up from germline, CDR1 is MNHEY and CDR2 is SVGAGI. The CDR3 runs 13 residues. CDR3 sequence reads: CASRGQPNTEAFF.

The chain employs TRBV20-1 and TRBJ2-7; the TCRdb call, TRBD2, lacks DNA for checking. The germline V gene has CDR1 DFQATT and CDR2 SNEGSKA (reference sequence). The CDR3 runs 13 residues. The CDR3 here is CSARTSARYEQYF.

The chain has TRBV9 and TRBJ2-4; TCRdb lists TRBD2, though no DNA is available to test this call. The length of the CDR3 is 13 residues. Germline values: CDR1 SGDLS, CDR2 YYNGEE. This CDR3 reads CASSLPPENIQYF.

V usage is TRBV12-3 or TRBV12-4 and J usage is TRBJ2-2; the D gene TCRdb calls, TRBD2, cannot be checked with no DNA. The CDR3 is 16 residues long. The CDR3 is CASIQPGLENTGELSF.

The rearrangement joins TRBV28 to TRBJ2-7; the TCRdb D gene call, TRBD1, has no DNA to confirm it. CDR1 is MDHEN, CDR2 SYDVKM, per germline. The CDR3 extends over 16 amino acids. CDR3: CASSLKQGAPTYEQYF.

The chain is built from TRBV7-8 and TRBJ2-1; TCRdb indicates TRBD1, and absent DNA this call remains unverified. CDR3 length equals 16 residues. Germline lookup yields CDR1 SGHVS and CDR2 FQNEAQ. CDR3 region: CASSLWAGGSVNEQFF.

V usage is TRBV25-1 and J usage is TRBJ2-7; TCRdb's D gene call, TRBD1, goes unchecked for lack of DNA. The germline V gene has CDR1 MGHDK and CDR2 SYGVNS. The CDR3 runs to 14 residues. The CDR3 is CASSGRTGPPEQYF.

This chain links TRBV4-1 with TRBJ2-5; the D gene TCRdb calls, TRBD1, cannot be checked with no DNA. Germline CDR1 MGHRA, CDR2 YSYEKL. The length of the CDR3 is 15 residues. CDR3 sequence: CASSQSRGLGETQYF.